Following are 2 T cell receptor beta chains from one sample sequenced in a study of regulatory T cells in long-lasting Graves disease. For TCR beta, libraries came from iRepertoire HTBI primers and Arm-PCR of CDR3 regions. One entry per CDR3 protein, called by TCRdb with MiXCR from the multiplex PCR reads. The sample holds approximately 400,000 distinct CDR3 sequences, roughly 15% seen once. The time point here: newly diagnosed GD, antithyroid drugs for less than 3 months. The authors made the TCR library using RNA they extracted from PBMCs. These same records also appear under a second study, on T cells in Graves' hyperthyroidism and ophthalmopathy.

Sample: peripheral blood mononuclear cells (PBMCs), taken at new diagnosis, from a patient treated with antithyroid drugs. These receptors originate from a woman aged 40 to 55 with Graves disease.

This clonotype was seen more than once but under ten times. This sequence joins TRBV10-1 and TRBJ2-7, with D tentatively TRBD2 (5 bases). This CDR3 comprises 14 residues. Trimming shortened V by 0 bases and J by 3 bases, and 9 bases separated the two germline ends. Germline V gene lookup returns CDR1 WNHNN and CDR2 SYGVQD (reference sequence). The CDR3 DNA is TGCGCCAGCAGTGAGTCGACGGGAAGCTACGAGCAGTACTTC. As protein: CASSESTGSYEQYF.

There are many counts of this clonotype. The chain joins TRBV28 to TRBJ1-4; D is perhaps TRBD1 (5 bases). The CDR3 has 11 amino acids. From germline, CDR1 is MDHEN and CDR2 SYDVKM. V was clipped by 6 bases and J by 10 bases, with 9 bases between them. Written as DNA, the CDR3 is TGTGCCAGCAGACTCGGGGGAAAACTGTTTTTT. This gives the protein CASRLGGKLFF.